This TCR beta chain was sequenced in a study of spatial heterogeneity in lung cancer. Overall study context: More beta-chain than alpha-chain sequences were consistently detected. TCR and UMI combinations that were unique each appeared, on average, more than ten times in raw reads.

Trimming removed 5 bases at V and 8 bases at J, with 12 bases between. The germline CDR1 and CDR2 sequences are SGHTA and FQGNSA. The CDR3 extends over 12 amino acids. The presence of a unique molecular identifier marked each TCR cDNA molecule. TCRdb ran MiXCR on the 5' RACE reads and lists one entry per CDR3 protein. The sample shows 12,000 or so distinct CDR3 sequences, roughly 6.2% of them seen only once. The time point denotes: sample taken at primary tumor resection. Sequencing of whole RNA from tumor, nontumor lung or frozen PBMC involved no sorting. Donors were approximately 70 untreated early-stage non-small cell lung cancer patients. This clonotype was detected a few times. The library was prepared for alpha chains; this beta chain is a stray read, so its frequency means little.

This specimen consisted of normal lung tissue next to the tumor, obtained at surgery. The rearrangement joins TRBV7-2 to TRBJ1-2; possibly TRBD1 for D (5 bases). This sequence originates from a male donor with early-stage non-small cell lung cancer. The CDR3 spells CASSPMGRGYTF. Here the CDR3 DNA reads TGTGCCAGCAGCCCCATGGGGCGCGGCTACACCTTC.